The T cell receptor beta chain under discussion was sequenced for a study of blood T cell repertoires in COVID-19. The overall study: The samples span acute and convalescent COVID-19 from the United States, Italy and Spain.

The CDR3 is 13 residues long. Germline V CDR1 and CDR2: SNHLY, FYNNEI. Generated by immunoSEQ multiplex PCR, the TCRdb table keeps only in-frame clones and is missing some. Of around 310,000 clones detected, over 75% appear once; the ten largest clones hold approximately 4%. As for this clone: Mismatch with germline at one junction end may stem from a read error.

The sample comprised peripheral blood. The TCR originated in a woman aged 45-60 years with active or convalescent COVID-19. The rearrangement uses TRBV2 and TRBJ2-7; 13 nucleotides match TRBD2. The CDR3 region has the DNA TGTGCCAGCAGTGAAGGGAGGACTAGCGGGAGAAGTTTC. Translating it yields CASSEGRTSGRSF.